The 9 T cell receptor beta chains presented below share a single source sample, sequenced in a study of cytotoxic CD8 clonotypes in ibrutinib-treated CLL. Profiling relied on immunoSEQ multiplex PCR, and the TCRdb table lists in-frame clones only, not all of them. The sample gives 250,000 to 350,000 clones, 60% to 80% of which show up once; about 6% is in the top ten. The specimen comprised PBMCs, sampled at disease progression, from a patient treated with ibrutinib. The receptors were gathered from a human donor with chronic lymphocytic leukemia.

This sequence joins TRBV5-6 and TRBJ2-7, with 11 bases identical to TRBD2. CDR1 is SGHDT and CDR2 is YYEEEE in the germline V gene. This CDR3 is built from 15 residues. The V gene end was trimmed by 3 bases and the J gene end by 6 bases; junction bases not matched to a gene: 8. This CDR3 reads CASSSLTSGIPEQYF. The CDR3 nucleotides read TGTGCCAGCAGCTCGCTGACTAGCGGGATCCCCGAGCAGTACTTC.

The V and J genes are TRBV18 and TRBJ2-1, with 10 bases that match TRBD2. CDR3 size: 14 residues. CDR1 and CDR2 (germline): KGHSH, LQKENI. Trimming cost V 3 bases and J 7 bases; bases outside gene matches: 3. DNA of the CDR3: TGTGCCAGCTCACCGGGACTAGCGACGAATGAGCAGTTCTTC. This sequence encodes CASSPGLATNEQFF. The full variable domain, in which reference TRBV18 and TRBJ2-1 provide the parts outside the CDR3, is NAGVMQNPRHLVRRRGQEARLRCSPMKGHSHVYWYRQLPEEGLKFMVYLQKENIIDESGMPKERFSAEFPKEGPSILRIQQVVRGDSAAYFCASSPGLATNEQFFGPGTRLTVL.

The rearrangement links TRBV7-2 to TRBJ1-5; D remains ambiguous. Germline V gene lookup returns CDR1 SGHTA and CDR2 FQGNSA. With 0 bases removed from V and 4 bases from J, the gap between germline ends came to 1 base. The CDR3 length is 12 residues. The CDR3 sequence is CASSLANQPQHF. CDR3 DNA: TGTGCCAGCAGCTTAGCAAATCAGCCCCAGCATTTT.

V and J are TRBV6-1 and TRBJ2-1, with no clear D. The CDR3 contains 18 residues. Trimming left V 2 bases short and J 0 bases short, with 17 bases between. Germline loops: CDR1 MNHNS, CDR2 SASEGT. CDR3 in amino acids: CASSEWFFKGSSYNEQFF. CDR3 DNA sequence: TGTGCCAGCAGTGAATGGTTTTTTAAAGGCAGCTCCTACAATGAGCAGTTCTTC.

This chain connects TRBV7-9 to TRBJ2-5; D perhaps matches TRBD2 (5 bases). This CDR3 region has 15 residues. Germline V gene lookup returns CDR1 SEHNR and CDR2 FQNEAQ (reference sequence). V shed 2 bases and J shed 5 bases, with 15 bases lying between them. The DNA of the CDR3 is TGTGCCAGCAGCTTACGAGGCCGGGGAGAGGAGACCCAGTACTTC. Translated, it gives CASSLRGRGEETQYF.

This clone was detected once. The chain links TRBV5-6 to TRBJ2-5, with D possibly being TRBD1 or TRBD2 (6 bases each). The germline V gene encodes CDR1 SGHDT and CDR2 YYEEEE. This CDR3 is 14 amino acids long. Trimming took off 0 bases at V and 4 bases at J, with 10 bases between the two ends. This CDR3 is CASSLGGTSETQYF. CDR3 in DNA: TGTGCCAGCAGCTTGGGCGGGACATCAGAGACCCAGTACTTC.

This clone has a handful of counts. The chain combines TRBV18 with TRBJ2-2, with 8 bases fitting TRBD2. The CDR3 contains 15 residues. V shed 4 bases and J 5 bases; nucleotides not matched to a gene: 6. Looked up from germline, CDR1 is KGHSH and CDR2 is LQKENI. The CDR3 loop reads CASSLGVAGTGELFF. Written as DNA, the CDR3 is TGTGCCAGCTCACTGGGAGTAGCGGGGACCGGGGAGCTGTTTTTT.

CDR3 sequence: CATSRTLYPRQGDTYEQYF. As DNA, the CDR3 is TGTGCCACCAGCAGAACCCTATACCCCAGGCAGGGGGATACCTACGAGCAGTACTTC. The gene calls are TRBV15 and TRBJ2-7; 7 nucleotides align to TRBD1. The CDR3 totals 19 residues. Germline V CDR1 and CDR2: LNHNV, YYDKDF (reference sequence). The J segment lost 2 bases and the V segment lost 2 bases, leaving 18 bases of the junction unmatched.

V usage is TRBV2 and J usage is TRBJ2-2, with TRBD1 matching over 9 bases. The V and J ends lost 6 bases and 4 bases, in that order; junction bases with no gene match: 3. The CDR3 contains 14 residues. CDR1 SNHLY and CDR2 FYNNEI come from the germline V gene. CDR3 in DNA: TGTGCCAGCAGCCGGGACAGGGCCACCGGGGAGCTGTTTTTT. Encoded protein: CASSRDRATGELFF.